Reported below is one TCR beta chain. Its antigen remains unidentified. This sample is part of a study of T cells in localized non-small cell lung cancer. General observations from the study: Uninvolved adjacent lung showed peak T cell clonality, exceeding tumor. Of the top 100 tumor clones, median 57 were in adjacent lung, approximately 29 among its top 100.

The method was immunoSEQ multiplex PCR; TCRdb's version includes in-frame clones alone and lacks a portion of them. Among tens of thousands of clones listed, roughly 86% were seen once. This CDR3 has 15 residues. The ends lost 1 base at V and 5 bases at J; junction bases unmatched: 6. Germline V gene data show CDR1 as SGDLS and CDR2 as YYNGEE. The sample in question was peripheral blood, obtained before any cancer treatment. The sequence was obtained from a woman aged 18-55 years with stage III lung adenocarcinoma. V and J are TRBV9 and TRBJ2-1; 7 bases are shared with TRBD2. The CDR3 bases are TGTGCCAGCAGCGTAAGAGCGGGGACTAACAATGAGCAGTTCTTC. This sequence encodes CASSVRAGTNNEQFF.